This T cell receptor (delta chain) was documented in a study of gamma-delta T cells after stem cell transplantation. Per germline, CDR1 GEAIGNYY and CDR2 EKD. This CDR3 spans 20 amino acids. J gave up 0 bases and V 3 bases, and 12 bases lay outside the gene matches. Worth noting for this clone: TCRdb lists the protein of a much larger clone for this DNA, which differs at residue 8, so this is likely a read error; the protein given here is translated from the DNA itself.

TCRdb re-called the RT-PCR reads via CATT. The sample has thousands of delta-chain clones, 2.5% to 3% seen once; the top ten hold 21%. The chain combines TRDV2 with TRDJ3; 8 nucleotides match TRDD3. The sample consisted of gamma-delta T cells. This receptor was identified in a human donor. It is not recorded whose cells these are; they may come from a transplant donor. The CDR3, as DNA: TGTGCCTGTGACGGACTGGGGGCTACGGGCGGCTCCTGGGACACCCGACAGATGTTTTTC. Its translation: CACDGLGATGGSWDTRQMFF.